This T cell receptor beta chain was recovered during a study of T-cell memory formation after mild COVID-19. Each CDR3 protein is one row after TCRdb ran MiXCR on the 5' RACE reads. The sample holds hundreds of thousands of distinct CDR3 sequences; around 27% are singletons and the top ten take roughly 14%. This clonotype was detected a few times. The CDR3 covers 16 residues. CDR1 SGDLS and CDR2 YYNGEE come from the germline V gene. V was clipped by 0 bases and J by 3 bases, with 14 bases between them. The clonotype comes from an adult woman who had mild COVID-19 (a few samples of this study predate the infection). Cell type and time point are not known. This rearrangement joins TRBV9 to TRBJ2-3, with D perhaps TRBD2 (5 bases). Sequencing used PBMCs or a T cell subset sorted from them (not recorded which). The CDR3: CASSVGGEGQTDTQYF. The CDR3 nucleotides read TGTGCCAGCAGCGTAGGAGGTGAGGGTCAAACAGATACGCAGTATTTT.